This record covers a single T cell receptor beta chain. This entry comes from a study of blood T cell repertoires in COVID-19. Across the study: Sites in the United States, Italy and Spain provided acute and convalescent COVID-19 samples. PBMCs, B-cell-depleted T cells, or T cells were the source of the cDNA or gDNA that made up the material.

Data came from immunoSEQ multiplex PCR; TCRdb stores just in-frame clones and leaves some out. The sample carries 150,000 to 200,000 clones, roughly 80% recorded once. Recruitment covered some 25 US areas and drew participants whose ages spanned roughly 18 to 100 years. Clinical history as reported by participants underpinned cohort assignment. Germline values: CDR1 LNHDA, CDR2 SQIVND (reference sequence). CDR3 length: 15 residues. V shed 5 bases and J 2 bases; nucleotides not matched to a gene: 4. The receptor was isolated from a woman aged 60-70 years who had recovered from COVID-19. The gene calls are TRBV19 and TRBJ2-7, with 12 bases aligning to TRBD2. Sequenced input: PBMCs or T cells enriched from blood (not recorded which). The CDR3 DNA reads TGTGCCAGTAGTGTCACTAGCGGGGGGACCTACGAGCAGTACTTC. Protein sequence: CASSVTSGGTYEQYF.